The 13 T cell receptor beta chains listed next were all sequenced from one sample in a study of shared clonotypes between healthy human individuals (dated by TCRdb to the early 2020s). CD8 naive samples were CD45RO-negative cells positively selected for CCR7, giving a CD45RA+CCR7+ population that excluded TemRA cells. Libraries were constructed by the immunoSEQ multiplex PCR assay. The table comes from immuneACCESS by way of TCRdb, which keeps in-frame sequences with V and J called. Part of the clones is missing from these tables; in studies checked, under half for an unresolved V gene and the rest for unknown reasons. The sample contains about 590,000 clones, about 95% of them found a single time. The ten largest clones add up to less than 0.13% of the sample. Sequencing was performed on naive CD8+ T cells sorted from blood. The cell subset or site label on this specimen signifies: CD45RA+CCR7+. These receptors all stem from a woman aged 30 to 39 in good health.

This clone was detected a few times. V is TRBV6-5 and J is TRBJ1-5, with D hard to call. CDR1 is MNHEY and CDR2 is SVGAGI in the germline V gene. The CDR3 extends over 15 amino acids. V was cut by 0 bases and J by 0 bases, with 6 bases left in between. The CDR3, as DNA: TGTGCCAGCAGTTACTCGAGTAGTAGCAATCAGCCCCAGCATTTT. It translates to CASSYSSSSNQPQHF.

The V call is TRBV27, the J call TRBJ2-5, with a weak D call TRBD1 (5 bases). The J call could be wrong; TRBJ2-7 is a better fit for the DNA end. The CDR3 has 14 amino acids. In germline, CDR1 is MNHEY, CDR2 SMNVEV (reference sequence). CDR3: CASSPGSSLYEQYF. The CDR3 DNA reads as TGTGCCAGCAGTCCAGGGTCTTCTTTATACGAGCAGTACTTC.

This rearrangement joins TRBV6-5 to TRBJ2-7, with unresolved D. This CDR3 is built from 16 residues. V shed 2 bases and J shed 3 bases, with 17 bases lying between them. The V gene's germline CDR1 is MNHEY and CDR2 SVGAGI. The CDR3 region is CASSYVPGGALYEQYF. The CDR3 region has the DNA TGTGCCAGCAGTTACGTTCCGGGCGGAGCTCTCTACGAGCAGTACTTC.

CDR3 sequence: CASKSAERTNTDTQYF. The CDR3 DNA reads as TGTGCCAGCAAGTCGGCGGAGCGAACTAACACAGATACGCAGTATTTT. This chain joins TRBV21-1 and TRBJ2-3; TRBD2 is taken as the D call from the table, unchecked against the DNA. TRBV21-1 is a pseudogene. The CDR3 is 16 residues long.

The V gene is TRBV30, the J gene TRBJ2-7; weak D call: TRBD1 (5 bases). CDR3 length: 11 amino acids. V gave up 5 bases and J gave up 0 bases, with 5 bases separating them. Germline CDR1 is GTSNPN and CDR2 is SVGIG (reference sequence). The CDR3, as DNA: TGTGCCTGGGACAGCTCCTACGAGCAGTACTTC. Translating it yields CAWDSSYEQYF. Combining the CDR3 with reference TRBV30 and TRBJ2-7 gives the whole variable domain SQTIHQWPATLVQPVGSPLSLECTVEGTSNPNLYWYRQAAGRGLQLLFYSVGIGQISSEVPQNLSASRPQDRQFILSSKKLLLSDSGFYLCAWDSSYEQYFGPGTRLTVT.

This sequence joins TRBV4-1 and TRBJ2-7, with D tentatively TRBD2 (6 bases). CDR3 length: 14 residues. Trimming left V 2 bases short and J 0 bases short, with 8 bases between. Germline CDR1 is MGHRA and CDR2 is YSYEKL. CDR3 sequence (DNA): TGCGCCAGCAGCCAATTTAGCGGCTCCTACGAGCAGTACTTC. Amino acids: CASSQFSGSYEQYF.

CDR3 nucleotides: TGCGCCAGCAGCCACAAAGATAGCACGTCCTACGAGCAGTACTTC. Protein product: CASSHKDSTSYEQYF. The chain links TRBV4-1 to TRBJ2-7; D gene uncertain. Trimming pared 3 bases from V and 1 base from J, leaving 13 bases between. Germline assignment: CDR1 MGHRA and CDR2 YSYEKL. CDR3 length equals 15 residues.

The chain uses TRBV5-6 and TRBJ2-7, with TRBD2 identical over 9 bases. Germline CDR1 SGHDT, CDR2 YYEEEE. This CDR3 contains 16 residues. V gave up 0 bases and J gave up 3 bases; unmatched junction bases: 7. The CDR3 here is CASSLEGSGSFYEQYF. The CDR3 DNA sequence: TGTGCCAGCAGCTTGGAGGGTAGCGGGAGCTTCTACGAGCAGTACTTC.

The rearrangement links TRBV7-2 to TRBJ2-1; 12 nucleotides agree with TRBD2. Looked up from germline, CDR1 is SGHTA and CDR2 is FQGNSA. J lost 5 bases, V lost 1 base, and 3 bases had no gene match. The CDR3 covers 16 residues. In DNA, the CDR3 is TGTGCCAGCAGCTTAGTACTAGCGGGAGGCCACAATGAGCAGTTCTTC. As protein: CASSLVLAGGHNEQFF.

The rearrangement joins TRBV7-9 to TRBJ2-1, with 7 bases identical to TRBD2. CDR3 size: 15 residues. V shed 5 bases and J 5 bases; nucleotides not matched to a gene: 9. Germline V CDR1 and CDR2: SEHNR, FQNEAQ (reference sequence). This chain's CDR3 is CASSSYSGRDNEQFF. The DNA for the CDR3 is TGTGCCAGCAGCAGCTATAGCGGGCGCGACAATGAGCAGTTCTTC.

The V gene is TRBV28, the J gene TRBJ1-1; D not certain. V was clipped by 3 bases and J by 3 bases, with 14 bases between them. The CDR3 is 15 amino acids. Germline V lookup: CDR1 MDHEN, CDR2 SYDVKM. For the CDR3, the DNA is TGTGCCAGCAGTTTTTATTCGGTCGCGGACACTGAAGCTTTCTTT. As protein: CASSFYSVADTEAFF.

The rearrangement uses TRBV4-1 and TRBJ2-1; 9 bases align to TRBD2. V lost 5 bases and J lost 4; bases outside the gene matches: 9. The CDR3 is 16 residues long. Germline V gives CDR1 MGHRA, CDR2 YSYEKL. The CDR3 spells CASSVLASGVYNEQFF. The CDR3 bases are TGCGCCAGCAGCGTTCTCGCTAGCGGGGTTTACAATGAGCAGTTCTTC.

The chain links TRBV11-2 to TRBJ2-7; a possible D gene is TRBD2 (6 bases). Looked up from germline, CDR1 is SGHAT and CDR2 is FQNNGV. With 0 bases removed from V and 4 bases from J, the gap between germline ends came to 22 bases. The CDR3 covers 18 residues. The CDR3, as DNA: TGTGCCAGCAGCTTAGATTCCTCCCCCCGGGGCGCGGGATACGAGCAGTACTTC. Its translation: CASSLDSSPRGAGYEQYF.